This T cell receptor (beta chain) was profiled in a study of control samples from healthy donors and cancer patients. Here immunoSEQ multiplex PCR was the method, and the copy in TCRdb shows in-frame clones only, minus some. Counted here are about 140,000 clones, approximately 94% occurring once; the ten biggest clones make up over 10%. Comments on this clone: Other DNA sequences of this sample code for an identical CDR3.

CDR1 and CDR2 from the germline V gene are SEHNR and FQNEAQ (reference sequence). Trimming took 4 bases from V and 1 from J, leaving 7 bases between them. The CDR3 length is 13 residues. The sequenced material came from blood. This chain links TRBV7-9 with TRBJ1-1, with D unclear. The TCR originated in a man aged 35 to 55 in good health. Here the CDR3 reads CASSSTGNTEAFF. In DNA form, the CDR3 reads TGTGCCAGCAGCTCGACTGGGAACACTGAAGCTTTCTTT.